This T cell receptor (beta chain) was captured in a study of blood T cells in healthy people across ages. A second about 6 to 12 cycle PCR used barcoded and J-beta primers. TCRdb analysed the 5' RACE reads with MiXCR anew, one entry per CDR3 protein. This table holds roughly 800,000 distinct CDR3 sequences, 25% found once. Study outcomes and limitations: Per million T cells, TCR beta diversity dropped roughly linearly as age increased.

J lost 9 bases, V lost 4 bases, and 5 bases had no gene match. This CDR3 is built from 15 residues. Germline V gives CDR1 SGHTA, CDR2 FQGTGA. Donors each provided about 9.5 milliliters of peripheral blood. Concerning this clonotype: The target antigen is unknown.

A further study also used this sample, focusing on T cells of mothers and their children.

This clonotype originated in a boy aged 5 to 17 in good health. Sequencing input: blood. This chain connects TRBV7-3 to TRBJ2-1, with TRBD2 matching 14 bases. The CDR3, as DNA: TGTGCCAGCAGCTCGGGACTAGCGGGAGAGGCTGAGCAGTTCTTC. Its translation is CASSSGLAGEAEQFF.